These 17 T cell receptor beta chains originate from one sample sequenced in a study of OX40 agonist ivuxolimab in advanced cancers. Using immunoSEQ multiplex PCR, the repertoire was profiled, and TCRdb retains in-frame clones only, with some absent. The sample carries about 19,000 clones, around 80% recorded once. The specimen was CD4+ or CD8+ T cells sorted from blood, collected in a trial of the OX40 agonist ivuxolimab. Receptors were obtained from an adult with an advanced solid tumor such as melanoma, head and neck, liver or kidney cancer.

The chain uses TRBV5-4 and TRBJ1-3, with unresolved D. This CDR3 has 16 amino acids. Germline lookup yields CDR1 SGHNT and CDR2 YYREEE (reference sequence). The V and J ends lost 5 bases and 0 bases respectively, with 15 bases between them. CDR3 loop: CASSHNSGISGNTIYF. The CDR3, as DNA: TGTGCCAGCAGTCATAATTCGGGGATCTCTGGAAACACCATATATTTT. Complete variable domain (other parts from reference TRBV5-4 and TRBJ1-3): ETGVTQSPTHLIKTRGQQVTLRCSSQSGHNTVSWYQQALGQGPQFIFQYYREEENGRGNFPPRFSGLQFPNYSSELNVNALELDDSALYLCASSHNSGISGNTIYFGEGSWLTVV.

The gene calls are TRBV4-1 and TRBJ1-2; D remains unclear. The V gene lost 8 bases and the J gene lost 2 bases, with 12 bases spanning the gap. The CDR3 contains 13 residues. Germline assignment: CDR1 MGHRA and CDR2 YSYEKL. In nucleotides, the CDR3 is TGCGCCAGCGCCAGAGGGCAAAACTATGGCTACACCTTC. Protein product: CASARGQNYGYTF.

V and J are TRBV15 and TRBJ1-1; D not certain. Trimming shortened V by 5 bases and J by 0 bases, and 7 bases separated the two germline ends. There are 13 residues in the CDR3. Per the germline V gene, CDR1 is LNHNV and CDR2 is YYDKDF (reference sequence). The CDR3 DNA is TGTGCCACCAGCCCGGGCGTGAACACTGAAGCTTTCTTT. Protein: CATSPGVNTEAFF.

The V call is TRBV30, the J call TRBJ2-2; weak D call: TRBD2 (6 bases). The CDR3 runs 13 residues. V was trimmed by 0 bases and J by 6 bases, leaving 8 bases between them. CDR1 is GTSNPN and CDR2 is SVGIG in the germline V gene (reference sequence). CDR3: CAWSVRESGELFF. CDR3 bases: TGTGCCTGGAGTGTACGGGAGTCCGGGGAGCTGTTTTTT.

V and J are TRBV2 and TRBJ2-3, with D perhaps TRBD1 (5 bases). There are 16 residues in the CDR3. CDR1 is SNHLY, CDR2 FYNNEI, per germline. V dropped 6 bases and J dropped 0 bases, with 16 bases sitting between them. CDR3 residues: CASRTLQVSSTDTQYF. The DNA for the CDR3 is TGTGCCAGCAGAACCCTACAGGTCTCTAGCACAGATACGCAGTATTTT.

The chain employs TRBV28 and TRBJ2-7; D may be TRBD1 (5 bases). V lost 0 bases and J lost 0, with 6 bases in between. This CDR3 region has 14 residues. Germline loops: CDR1 MDHEN, CDR2 SYDVKM. CDR3 DNA sequence: TGTGCCAGCAGTTTATGGGACACCTCCTACGAGCAGTACTTC. This gives the protein CASSLWDTSYEQYF.

The V call is TRBV7-9, the J call TRBJ1-2, with D possibly matching TRBD1 (6 bases). Germline V gene lookup returns CDR1 SEHNR and CDR2 FQNEAQ (reference sequence). There are 15 residues in the CDR3. V lost 1 base to trimming and J lost 6 bases, with 15 bases between them. DNA for the CDR3: TGTGCCAGCAGCTTAGGGTCAGGGGTTGGAGATGGCTACACCTTC. Residues: CASSLGSGVGDGYTF.

The rearrangement uses TRBV9 and TRBJ2-5, with a weak D call TRBD1 (5 bases). Germline CDR1 reads SGDLS; CDR2 reads YYNGEE. This CDR3 has 14 residues. Deletions cut 3 bases from V and 4 bases from J, with 13 bases between. In nucleotides, the CDR3 is TGTGCCAGCAGCGCAGGGTGGGTCGCAGAGACCCAGTACTTC. Protein: CASSAGWVAETQYF. Full variable domain (outside the CDR3, taken from reference TRBV9 and TRBJ2-5): DSGVTQTPKHLITATGQRVTLRCSPRSGDLSVYWYQQSLDQGLQFLIQYYNGEERAKGNILERFSAQQFPDLHSELNLSSLELGDSALYFCASSAGWVAETQYFGPGTRLLVL.

The V gene is TRBV7-9, the J gene TRBJ1-2, with D possibly TRBD1 on 5 matching bases. CDR3 size: 14 residues. The germline CDR1 and CDR2 sequences are SEHNR and FQNEAQ (reference sequence). V lost 0 bases and J lost 4, with 9 bases in between. Here the CDR3 DNA reads TGTGCCAGCAGCTTAGCGGGACTGAGCTATGGCTACACCTTC. Amino acid sequence: CASSLAGLSYGYTF.

This chain links TRBV5-8 with TRBJ1-4, with D possibly matching TRBD1 (5 bases). Between the trimmed V and J ends, which lost 2 bases and 10 bases, there was a span of 21 bases. CDR3 size: 16 residues. Germline CDR1 is SGHTS and CDR2 is YDEGEE. The CDR3 spells CASSFPMDISSGKLFF. Written as DNA, the CDR3 is TGTGCCAGCAGCTTCCCCATGGACATCTCCTCGGGAAAACTGTTTTTT.

The chain couples TRBV7-9 to TRBJ1-5; 9 bases match TRBD1. Unmatched junction bases numbered 3, after V lost 4 bases and J lost 5 bases. Germline loops: CDR1 SEHNR, CDR2 FQNEAQ (reference sequence). The CDR3 sequence is 14 residues long. The CDR3 loop is CASSWGQGHQPQHF. CDR3 coding DNA: TGTGCCAGCAGCTGGGGACAGGGCCATCAGCCCCAGCATTTT.

This chain links TRBV5-4 with TRBJ1-2, with 9 bases that match TRBD1. V lost 4 bases to trimming and J lost 8 bases; unmatched junction nucleotides: 9. The CDR3 runs 14 residues. CDR1 and CDR2 (germline): SGHNT, YYREEE (reference sequence). CDR3 residues: CASSTTGGLWGYTF. The CDR3 region has the DNA TGTGCCAGCAGCACGACAGGGGGTCTGTGGGGCTACACCTTC.

The chain recombines TRBV5-6 with TRBJ2-7, with D unclear. The CDR3 has 15 residues. Trimming took off 0 bases at V and 1 base at J, with 11 bases between the two ends. The germline CDR1 and CDR2 sequences are SGHDT and YYEEEE. The CDR3 DNA sequence: TGTGCCAGCAGCTTGGTAAACAGCCTTTCCTACGAGCAGTACTTC. Translation: CASSLVNSLSYEQYF.

The CDR3 nucleotides are TGTGCCAGCAGTCTCGGGAAAACTGAAGCTTTCTTT. Translated: CASSLGKTEAFF. This chain connects TRBV28 to TRBJ1-1, with D unclear. Germline V gene data show CDR1 as MDHEN and CDR2 as SYDVKM. CDR3 length: 12 residues. Trimming took off 5 bases at V and 5 bases at J, with 9 bases between the two ends. Full variable domain (remainder filled in from reference TRBV28 and TRBJ1-1): DVKVTQSSRYLVKRTGEKVFLECVQDMDHENMFWYRQDPGLGLRLIYFSYDVKMKEKGDIPEGYSVSREKKERFSLILESASTNQTSMYLCASSLGKTEAFFGQGTRLTVV.

The gene calls are TRBV9 and TRBJ2-7, with no clear D. The CDR3 is 14 amino acids. Looked up from germline, CDR1 is SGDLS and CDR2 is YYNGEE. The V end was cut by 3 bases, the J end by 3 bases, with 13 bases between. The CDR3 DNA reads TGTGCCAGCAGCGCGGGTGGGTTTATCTACGAGCAGTACTTC. This gives the protein CASSAGGFIYEQYF.

The chain carries TRBV9 and TRBJ1-4; 9 bases map to TRBD1. V lost 2 bases to trimming and J lost 12 bases; unmatched junction nucleotides: 11. Germline lookup yields CDR1 SGDLS and CDR2 YYNGEE. The CDR3 length is 15 residues. The CDR3 DNA reads TGTGCCAGCAGCGTTGGGACAGGGAGGGCCGGAGAACTGTTTTTT. Translated, it gives CASSVGTGRAGELFF.

The gene calls are TRBV27 and TRBJ2-7; 13 positions match TRBD2. The CDR3 consists of 15 residues. Germline lookup yields CDR1 MNHEY and CDR2 SMNVEV (reference sequence). V trimming: 6 bases; J trimming: 2 bases; junction bases outside the gene matches: 4. The DNA for the CDR3 is TGTGCCAGCAGCGGACTAGCGGGAGAAGCCTACGAGCAGTACTTC. This encodes CASSGLAGEAYEQYF.